These 15 T cell receptor beta chains came from one sample sequenced in a study of blood T cell repertoires in COVID-19. This table comes from immunoSEQ multiplex PCR, and its TCRdb copy is limited to in-frame clones, with some not included. The sample records approximately 480,000 clones, around 90% being singletons. What was sequenced was PBMCs or T cells enriched from blood (not recorded which). All receptors derive from a woman aged 18-29 years who had recovered from COVID-19.

V usage is TRBV4-1 and J usage is TRBJ2-1, with 8 bases that match TRBD2. V lost 4 bases to trimming and J lost 6 bases; unmatched junction nucleotides: 17. Germline assignment: CDR1 MGHRA and CDR2 YSYEKL. The CDR3 runs 18 residues. The CDR3 region has the DNA TGCGCCAGCAGCCTAAGCGGGTTATCGGGGGGGGCCCCCAATGAGCAGTTCTTC. Encoded protein: CASSLSGLSGGAPNEQFF.

The V and J genes are TRBV2 and TRBJ2-3; TRBD2 aligns across 8 bases. The length of the CDR3 is 13 residues. The J segment lost 6 bases and the V segment lost 7 bases, leaving 6 bases of the junction unmatched. In germline, CDR1 is SNHLY, CDR2 FYNNEI. As DNA, the CDR3 is TGTGCCAGCAATTCACTAGCGGAGGATACGCAGTATTTT. Amino acid sequence: CASNSLAEDTQYF.

The V call is TRBV2, the J call TRBJ2-2; 8 bases align to TRBD2. Germline V gene sequence: CDR1 SNHLY, CDR2 FYNNEI. After removal of 4 bases from V and 4 bases from J, the junction contained 5 bases not matched to a gene. This CDR3 is 15 amino acids long. CDR3 bases: TGTGCCAGCAGTGCGGCGGGGGGCAGCACCGGGGAGCTGTTTTTT. This translates into CASSAAGGSTGELFF.

The gene calls are TRBV7-2 and TRBJ2-3; TRBD1 is a possible D gene (6 bases). Looked up from germline, CDR1 is SGHTA and CDR2 is FQGNSA. Trimming stripped 5 bases from V and 8 bases from J, with 17 bases between. The CDR3 length is 14 residues. The CDR3 here is CASSPPGAWATQYF. The CDR3 bases are TGTGCCAGCAGCCCACCAGGGGCGTGGGCTACGCAGTATTTT.

The rearrangement uses TRBV2 and TRBJ1-2; 7 bases align to TRBD1. Germline CDR1 reads SNHLY; CDR2 reads FYNNEI. The CDR3 loop spans 15 amino acids. V lost 6 bases, J lost 2 bases, and 9 bases stayed unmatched. Here the CDR3 reads CASSPGQAPNYGYTF. The CDR3, as DNA: TGTGCCAGCAGCCCTGGACAGGCGCCCAACTATGGCTACACCTTC. The whole variable domain, remainder taken from reference TRBV2 and TRBJ1-2, is EPEVTQTPSHQVTQMGQEVILRCVPISNHLYFYWYRQILGQKVEFLVSFYNNEISEKSEIFDDQFSVERPDGSNFTLKIRSTKLEDSAMYFCASSPGQAPNYGYTFGSGTRLTVV.

The chain joins TRBV5-1 to TRBJ2-7; TRBD2 matches 8 bases. Germline V gives CDR1 SGHRS, CDR2 YFSETQ. Trimming cost V 7 bases and J 0 bases; bases outside gene matches: 9. The CDR3 extends over 15 amino acids. CDR3 DNA: TGCGCCAGCGGGGGCGGGGGGACTAACTCCTACGAGCAGTACTTC. Amino acid sequence: CASGGGGTNSYEQYF.

This chain connects TRBV5-6 to TRBJ1-3; the D is unclear. Germline V gene sequence: CDR1 SGHDT, CDR2 YYEEEE. The CDR3 has 15 amino acids. The germline V and J ends were trimmed by 3 bases and 0 bases, with 10 bases remaining between them. The CDR3 spells CASSWQAFSGNTIYF. For the CDR3, the DNA is TGTGCCAGCAGCTGGCAGGCCTTCTCTGGAAACACCATATATTTT.

J is TRBJ2-7 and V is TRBV4-1; weak D call: TRBD1 (6 bases). The CDR3 is made up of 15 amino acids. The germline gives CDR1 MGHRA, CDR2 YSYEKL. Trimming removed 0 bases from V and 2 bases from J, with 11 bases in between. The CDR3 DNA sequence: TGCGCCAGCAGCCAAGATTACAGGGCCACCTACGAGCAGTACTTC. Its protein is CASSQDYRATYEQYF.

The chain is built from TRBV19 and TRBJ2-7, with D possibly TRBD2 on 5 matching bases. The germline V gene has CDR1 LNHDA and CDR2 SQIVND (reference sequence). This CDR3 is built from 13 residues. V lost 11 bases and J lost 7, with 21 bases in between. The CDR3 region is CASGVLAVSEQYF. CDR3 coding DNA: TGTGCCTCCGGGGTCTTAGCTGTTTCGGAGCAGTACTTC.

The V and J genes are TRBV12-5 and TRBJ1-2; tentative D call: TRBD1 (5 bases). CDR3 length: 13 amino acids. Trimming took off 11 bases at V and 3 bases at J, with 16 bases between the two ends. Germline V gene data show CDR1 as LGHNT and CDR2 as FRNRAP. The CDR3 DNA reads TGTGCTGCGCAGGGTACGCCTTACTATGGCTACACCTTC. It specifies CAAQGTPYYGYTF.

The chain links TRBV29-1 to TRBJ1-2; TRBD1 aligns across 12 bases. CDR1 and CDR2 from the germline V gene are SQVTM and ANQGSEA. The CDR3 sequence is 12 residues long. After removal of 7 bases from V and 9 bases from J, the junction contained 6 bases not matched to a gene. CDR3 sequence reads: CSAGDRGRSYTF. Written as DNA, the CDR3 is TGCAGCGCTGGGGACAGGGGGCGTAGCTACACCTTC.

This clone was detected only a few times. Other nucleotide sequences from this sample produce the same CDR3. The chain combines TRBV4-1 with TRBJ2-1, with 7 bases that match TRBD1. V lost 1 base, J lost 3 bases, and 3 bases stayed unmatched. CDR3 length equals 15 residues. Germline V gene sequence: CDR1 MGHRA, CDR2 YSYEKL. The CDR3 DNA reads TGCGCCAGCAGCCAAGTAGCAGGGGGCTACAATGAGCAGTTCTTC. Its translation: CASSQVAGGYNEQFF.

The rearrangement joins TRBV10-3 to TRBJ1-3; the D is unclear. Between the trimmed V and J ends, which lost 0 bases and 0 bases, there was a span of 12 bases. The V gene's germline CDR1 is ENHRY and CDR2 SYGVKD. The CDR3 is 17 residues long. The DNA of the CDR3 is TGTGCCATCAGTGAGTCCGGCCGACTCAGCTCTGGAAACACCATATATTTT. Translation gives CAISESGRLSSGNTIYF.

The rearrangement links TRBV18 to TRBJ1-6, with TRBD1 matching over 7 bases. CDR1 is KGHSH, CDR2 LQKENI, per germline. V lost 1 base to trimming and J lost 7 bases; unmatched junction nucleotides: 4. CDR3 length: 15 amino acids. CDR3 nucleotide sequence: TGTGCCAGCTCACCACGACAGGGTCGGAATTCACCCCTCCACTTT. Its translation: CASSPRQGRNSPLHF.

This chain uses TRBV7-6 with TRBJ1-5; the D is unclear. CDR3 length equals 14 residues. In germline, CDR1 is SGHVS, CDR2 FNYEAQ. V was clipped by 1 base and J by 8 bases, with 12 bases between them. CDR3 nucleotides: TGTGCCAGCAGCTTAGAGGCCGCGAGGGAGCCCCAGCATTTT. Its translation: CASSLEAAREPQHF.